Described below is a single T cell receptor beta chain sequence and its context. This record comes from a study of cytomegalovirus exposure and HLA in healthy donors. Sequenced by immunoSEQ multiplex PCR; TCRdb stores in-frame clones only, minus some. The repertoire includes some 140,000 clones, roughly 86% of them detected once, and more than 1.4% sits in the top ten. The CDR3 loop spans 16 amino acids. The germline CDR1 and CDR2 sequences are SGHRS and YFSETQ. Trimming removed 0 bases from V and 2 bases from J, with 15 bases in between. The donors were part of the validation cohort, which consisted of approximately 110 subjects and was separate from the first cohort of roughly 620 subjects.

This clonotype originated in a woman younger than 45 in good health and CMV-seronegative. The chain is built from TRBV5-1 and TRBJ2-7; D may be TRBD1 (6 bases). Sequencing input: PBMCs. CDR3: CASSLGPGASTYEQYF. The CDR3 nucleotides are TGCGCCAGCAGCTTGGGCCCAGGGGCTTCAACCTACGAGCAGTACTTC.